The 25 T cell receptor beta chains below were found in one sample sequenced in a study of blood T cell repertoires in COVID-19. TCRdb keeps only in-frame clones here, not all; method: immunoSEQ multiplex PCR. This table holds some 300,000 clones, roughly 90% found once. Material for sequencing was PBMCs or T cells enriched from blood (not recorded which). These receptors originate from a woman in her thirties who had recovered from COVID-19.

This clone appeared a few times. DNA for the CDR3: TGTGCCAGCTCGCGCACGGAGGGAGAAAAACTGTTTTTT. Amino acids: CASSRTEGEKLFF. The gene calls are TRBV18 and TRBJ1-4; no clear D gene. The germline V gene encodes CDR1 KGHSH and CDR2 LQKENI. The V end was cut by 6 bases, the J end by 8 bases, with 13 bases between. CDR3 size: 13 residues.

This rearrangement joins TRBV6-5 to TRBJ1-2; a weak D match, TRBD1 (5 bases). This CDR3 is 13 amino acids long. Germline V gives CDR1 MNHEY, CDR2 SVGAGI. V was pared by 5 bases and J by 4 bases, with 11 bases between. The CDR3 loop reads CASSTQGFYGYTF. As DNA, the CDR3 is TGTGCCAGCAGTACGCAGGGTTTCTATGGCTACACCTTC.

The V gene is TRBV30, the J gene TRBJ2-1, with 11 positions matching TRBD2. The CDR3 sequence is 15 residues long. Germline-derived CDR1 and CDR2 are GTSNPN and SVGIG (reference sequence). With V trimmed by 5 bases and J by 6 bases, 9 bases remained unmatched. DNA of the CDR3: TGTGCCTGGGTGTCCGGGACTAGCGGTCTCAATGAGCAGTTCTTC. It encodes CAWVSGTSGLNEQFF.

This clone has just a few counts. The chain employs TRBV18 and TRBJ1-5, with 10 bases matching TRBD1. CDR3 length: 14 amino acids. CDR1 is KGHSH, CDR2 LQKENI, per germline. The junction had 3 bases not matched to a gene; V was cut back by 6 bases and J by 4 bases. The DNA of the CDR3 is TGTGCCAGCTCCGGACAGGGGGTTAATCAGCCCCAGCATTTT. It encodes CASSGQGVNQPQHF. The whole variable domain, remainder taken from reference TRBV18 and TRBJ1-5, is NAGVMQNPRHLVRRRGQEARLRCSPMKGHSHVYWYRQLPEEGLKFMVYLQKENIIDESGMPKERFSAEFPKEGPSILRIQQVVRGDSAAYFCASSGQGVNQPQHFGDGTRLSIL.

This chain joins TRBV7-9 and TRBJ1-2, with D possibly TRBD1 on 5 matching bases. Trimming left V 8 bases short and J 7 bases short, with 20 bases between. From germline, CDR1 is SEHNR and CDR2 FQNEAQ (reference sequence). CDR3 length: 14 amino acids. Here the CDR3 reads CASLSTAPFSGYTF. CDR3 bases: TGTGCCAGCCTATCGACAGCACCTTTTTCTGGCTACACCTTC.

The chain combines TRBV5-1 with TRBJ1-5; TRBD1 is a possible D gene (5 bases). The CDR3 has 14 residues. Germline V lookup: CDR1 SGHRS, CDR2 YFSETQ. V lost 4 bases and J 1 base, leaving 9 bases between the germline ends. As DNA, the CDR3 is TGCGCCAGCAGCGTACAGGTGAGCAATCAGCCCCAGCATTTT. Translated, it gives CASSVQVSNQPQHF.

The rearrangement uses TRBV6-5 and TRBJ1-1; D gene unclear. Germline V gene sequence: CDR1 MNHEY, CDR2 SVGAGI. This CDR3 has 13 residues. The V end was cut by 7 bases, the J end by 2 bases, with 11 bases between. The CDR3 sequence is CASMEGSNTEAFF. The CDR3 nucleotides are TGTGCCAGCATGGAGGGTTCCAACACTGAAGCTTTCTTT.

The gene calls are TRBV7-3 and TRBJ2-7; 13 bases agree with TRBD2. Trimming cost V 4 bases and J 5 bases; bases outside gene matches: 14. This CDR3 region has 18 residues. CDR1 is SGHTA and CDR2 is FQGTGA in the germline V gene. CDR3 nucleotides: TGTGCCAGCAGCTCAAAAGCCACCGGGACTAGCGGGATGGACGAGCAGTACTTC. This codes for CASSSKATGTSGMDEQYF.

This sequence joins TRBV27 and TRBJ1-6; weak D call: TRBD1 (5 bases). The V end was cut by 5 bases, the J end by 2 bases, with 10 bases between. Germline V gives CDR1 MNHEY, CDR2 SMNVEV (reference sequence). The CDR3 is 15 residues long. CDR3: CASSAQGPYNSPLHF. The DNA of the CDR3 is TGTGCCAGCAGTGCTCAGGGCCCCTATAATTCACCCCTCCACTTT.

This chain joins TRBV27 and TRBJ2-1; maybe TRBD1 (5 bases). Trimming cost V 5 bases and J 4 bases, with 12 bases left between them. The CDR3 consists of 14 residues. The germline V gene has CDR1 MNHEY and CDR2 SMNVEV (reference sequence). The CDR3 coding sequence is TGTGCCAGCAGTCCCACCCAGGGATACAATGAGCAGTTCTTC. Translation gives CASSPTQGYNEQFF.

This sequence joins TRBV5-6 and TRBJ1-1; D might be TRBD1 (6 bases). The CDR3 covers 15 residues. V lost 4 bases and J lost 2, with 15 bases in between. Germline V lookup: CDR1 SGHDT, CDR2 YYEEEE. Written as DNA, the CDR3 is TGTGCCAGCAGCCAGCGGGGGGCATTTAACACTGAAGCTTTCTTT. Its translation is CASSQRGAFNTEAFF.

This sequence joins TRBV9 and TRBJ1-1, with unresolved D. The CDR3 length is 12 residues. CDR1 and CDR2 from the germline V gene are SGDLS and YYNGEE. V lost 0 bases, J lost 9 bases, and 9 bases lay in between. CDR3 in DNA: TGTGCCAGCAGCGTAGACGGGAACCAAGCTTTCTTT. It encodes CASSVDGNQAFF.

J is TRBJ1-1 and V is TRBV7-2, with D perhaps matching TRBD1 (6 bases). CDR3 length equals 15 residues. Trimming took 4 bases from V and 1 from J, leaving 13 bases between them. CDR1 and CDR2 from the germline V gene are SGHTA and FQGNSA. This chain's CDR3 is CASSSTGLRNTEAFF. The CDR3 DNA sequence: TGTGCCAGCAGCTCAACAGGGCTTCGGAACACTGAAGCTTTCTTT.

The rearrangement links TRBV6-5 to TRBJ1-1, with 7 nucleotides matching TRBD1. CDR3 length: 15 amino acids. Germline values: CDR1 MNHEY, CDR2 SVGAGI. V lost 6 bases to trimming and J lost 5 bases; unmatched junction nucleotides: 12. The DNA of the CDR3 is TGTGCCAGCAGCCTTACAGGGGCGAAGTATACTGAAGCTTTCTTT. It specifies CASSLTGAKYTEAFF.

The J gene is TRBJ1-1, the V gene TRBV7-9, with D perhaps TRBD1 (5 bases). From germline, CDR1 is SEHNR and CDR2 FQNEAQ (reference sequence). Deletions cut 2 bases from V and 3 bases from J, with 13 bases between. The CDR3 spans 15 residues. CDR3: CASSLLGAGDTEAFF. CDR3 coding DNA: TGTGCCAGCAGCTTATTAGGGGCTGGGGACACTGAAGCTTTCTTT.

The chain employs TRBV7-6 and TRBJ2-3; TRBD2 agrees at 8 bases. Per the germline V gene, CDR1 is SGHVS and CDR2 is FNYEAQ. The CDR3 consists of 17 residues. The V gene end was trimmed by 5 bases and the J gene end by 0 bases; junction bases not matched to a gene: 10. The CDR3 DNA follows: TGTGCCAGCAGCCCTGGGGCGGGGGGTGAAAGCACAGATACGCAGTATTTT. It yields the protein CASSPGAGGESTDTQYF.

V is TRBV3-1 (or the pseudogene TRBV3-2) and J is TRBJ1-6, with D possibly TRBD1 on 6 matching bases. The germline V and J ends were trimmed by 3 bases and 10 bases, with 28 bases remaining between them. CDR1 and CDR2 (germline): LGHDT, YNNKEL (reference sequence). The CDR3 is 19 amino acids. The DNA of the CDR3 is TGTGCCAGCAGCCACGAGCGGTATGGATTCCGCGGGGGCAGGTCACCCCTCCACTTT. Its protein is CASSHERYGFRGGRSPLHF.

This clone showed up just once. This chain connects TRBV25-1 to TRBJ1-6; 9 bases fit TRBD1. V lost 7 bases, J lost 5 bases, and 3 bases stayed unmatched. CDR3 length: 14 residues. Germline V gene lookup returns CDR1 MGHDK and CDR2 SYGVNS. The CDR3 DNA is TGTGCCAGCACCGGGACAGGGAATAATTCACCCCTCCACTTT. Amino acid sequence: CASTGTGNNSPLHF. The whole variable domain, remainder taken from reference TRBV25-1 and TRBJ1-6, is EADIYQTPRYLVIGTGKKITLECSQTMGHDKMYWYQQDPGMELHLIHYSYGVNSTEKGDLSSESTVSRIRTEHFPLTLESARPSHTSQYLCASTGTGNNSPLHFGNGTRLTVT.

The gene calls are TRBV6-5 and TRBJ2-1; 7 nucleotides line up with TRBD2. Per germline, CDR1 MNHEY and CDR2 SVGAGI. This CDR3 has 14 residues. With 5 bases clipped from V and 10 bases from J, the junction kept 11 bases outside the gene matches. DNA of the CDR3: TGTGCCAGCAGTACGACTAGCCCCTACGCGGAGCAGTTCTTC. Amino acid sequence: CASSTTSPYAEQFF.

This clone was counted a few times. The rearrangement joins TRBV28 to TRBJ1-5, with no clear D. This CDR3 is 12 amino acids long. The V gene lost 7 bases and the J gene lost 7 bases, with 11 bases spanning the gap. Germline values: CDR1 MDHEN, CDR2 SYDVKM. The CDR3 region has the DNA TGTGCCAGCACCTCGGGTGGGCAGCCCCAGCATTTT. Encoded protein: CASTSGGQPQHF.

The chain carries TRBV7-2 and TRBJ1-2, with TRBD1 identical over 8 bases. V lost 5 bases to trimming and J lost 7 bases; unmatched junction nucleotides: 15. Germline loops: CDR1 SGHTA, CDR2 FQGNSA. The CDR3 is 16 residues long. CDR3 sequence (DNA): TGTGCCAGCAGCCCGCCGTGGTCTCAGGGGGCGAGTGGCTACACCTTC. Translation gives CASSPPWSQGASGYTF. Variable domain in full (rest from reference TRBV7-2 and TRBJ1-2): GAGVSQSPSNKVTEKGKDVELRCDPISGHTALYWYRQSLGQGLEFLIYFQGNSAPDKSGLPSDRFSAERTGGSVSTLTIQRTQQEDSAVYLCASSPPWSQGASGYTFGSGTRLTVV.

In its sample, this clone was seen once. The V call is TRBV4-1, the J call TRBJ2-3; 7 nucleotides match TRBD2. In germline, CDR1 is MGHRA, CDR2 YSYEKL. Losses at the gene ends were 2 bases for V and 2 bases for J; bases not matched to a gene: 4. CDR3 length equals 15 residues. CDR3 in amino acids: CASSQIGGITDTQYF. The CDR3 nucleotides read TGCGCCAGCAGCCAAATCGGGGGGATCACAGATACGCAGTATTTT.

This sequence joins TRBV24-1 and TRBJ2-7; 7 bases are a match to TRBD1. Germline V gene lookup returns CDR1 KGHDR and CDR2 SFDVKD. V shed 5 bases and J 5 bases; nucleotides not matched to a gene: 5. CDR3 length: 13 residues. The DNA for the CDR3 is TGTGCCACCAGTGCTCCAGGGGGTCACGAGCAGTACTTC. Its translation: CATSAPGGHEQYF.

The chain combines TRBV27 with TRBJ1-2; D gene uncertain. CDR3 length: 12 residues. Germline CDR1 reads MNHEY; CDR2 reads SMNVEV (reference sequence). Trimming shortened V by 8 bases and J by 4 bases, and 11 bases separated the two germline ends. For the CDR3, the DNA is TGTGCCAGCCCATCGGGTCGCTATGGCTACACCTTC. This encodes CASPSGRYGYTF.

The chain joins TRBV27 to TRBJ1-4; D is possibly TRBD1 (6 bases). Between the trimmed V and J ends, which lost 4 bases and 7 bases, there was a span of 13 bases. CDR3 length: 14 residues. Germline lookup yields CDR1 MNHEY and CDR2 SMNVEV (reference sequence). CDR3 protein: CASSSYRAAEKLFF. In DNA, the CDR3 is TGTGCCAGCAGTTCCTACAGGGCGGCTGAAAAACTGTTTTTT.